One sample yielded the 8 T cell receptor beta chains listed below, sequenced in a study of cytomegalovirus exposure and HLA in healthy donors. Sequenced by immunoSEQ multiplex PCR; TCRdb stores in-frame clones only, minus some. Seen here are over 60,000 clones, 85% to 95% observed once, and the top ten hold 3% to 3.5%. Material for sequencing was PBMCs. All receptors derive from a man younger than 30 in good health and CMV-seronegative.

The genes are TRBV27 and TRBJ1-4; 8 bases fit TRBD1. V lost 7 bases to trimming and J lost 7 bases; unmatched junction nucleotides: 5. This CDR3 has 13 amino acids. Germline values: CDR1 MNHEY, CDR2 SMNVEV (reference sequence). The CDR3 is CASTDRGSEKLFF. The CDR3 coding sequence is TGTGCCAGCACCGACAGGGGTAGTGAAAAACTGTTTTTT.

The chain uses TRBV7-2 and TRBJ1-2; 9 bases line up with TRBD1. The CDR3 length is 13 residues. Germline values: CDR1 SGHTA, CDR2 FQGNSA. V shed 5 bases, J shed 4 bases, and the junction held 2 bases outside the gene matches. The CDR3 protein is CASSPTGGYGYTF. CDR3 DNA sequence: TGTGCCAGCAGCCCGACAGGGGGCTATGGCTACACCTTC.

The CDR3 region has the DNA TGTGCCAGCTCACCACGAGGACAGGGAGCGAACACCGGGGAGCTGTTTTTT. It encodes CASSPRGQGANTGELFF. This rearrangement joins TRBV18 to TRBJ2-2; 8 nucleotides match TRBD1. This CDR3 is built from 17 residues. Per germline, CDR1 KGHSH and CDR2 LQKENI. Trimming cost V 1 base and J 0 bases; bases outside gene matches: 4.

This chain joins TRBV30 and TRBJ2-1; 8 nucleotides line up with TRBD2. This CDR3 is built from 14 residues. V lost 1 base to trimming and J lost 6 bases; unmatched junction nucleotides: 5. Germline loops: CDR1 GTSNPN, CDR2 SVGIG (reference sequence). CDR3 sequence (DNA): TGTGCCTGGAGTGCGGGGGGGCCTGGCAATGAGCAGTTCTTC. Amino acids: CAWSAGGPGNEQFF.

The sample holds one count of this clone. The chain recombines TRBV19 with TRBJ1-1; D is unclear. The germline gives CDR1 LNHDA, CDR2 SQIVND (reference sequence). The CDR3 length is 15 residues. Trimming pared 3 bases from V and 0 bases from J, leaving 11 bases between. CDR3 bases: TGTGCCAGTAGTATCCGCGGGGAACTGAACACTGAAGCTTTCTTT. Translation: CASSIRGELNTEAFF.

The chain joins TRBV27 to TRBJ1-2; D is perhaps TRBD1 (6 bases). CDR1 and CDR2 from the germline V gene are MNHEY and SMNVEV (reference sequence). The CDR3 sequence is 14 residues long. V lost 6 bases and J 4 bases, leaving 15 bases between the germline ends. CDR3 nucleotide sequence: TGTGCCAGCAGCATCAGGGGTGCCGGCTATGGCTACACCTTC. Translating gives CASSIRGAGYGYTF.

J is TRBJ1-2 and V is TRBV4-2; D not certain. The CDR3 is 12 residues long. V was clipped by 1 base and J by 2 bases, with 2 bases between them. CDR1 LGHNA and CDR2 YNFKEQ come from the germline V gene. CDR3 loop: CASSQANYGYTF. The CDR3 DNA is TGTGCCAGCAGCCAAGCAAACTATGGCTACACCTTC.

The chain is built from TRBV2 and TRBJ1-6; D may be TRBD1 (6 bases). V lost 8 bases and J 8 bases, leaving 16 bases between the germline ends. Germline-derived CDR1 and CDR2 are SNHLY and FYNNEI. The CDR3 covers 14 residues. CDR3 sequence: CASGPGQSYSPLHF. The CDR3 nucleotides read TGTGCCAGCGGTCCCGGACAGTCTTATTCACCCCTCCACTTT.